The 17 T cell receptor beta chains below come from one sample, sequenced in a study of T cells in Graves' hyperthyroidism and ophthalmopathy. Regions amplified from RNA transcripts were the TCR beta CDR3 regions. TCR CDR3 underwent first-round RT-PCR with the HTBI primer set. TCRdb reprocessed the multiplex PCR reads with MiXCR, giving one entry per CDR3 protein. The table has hundreds of thousands of distinct CDR3 sequences, approximately 16% seen once; the top ten hold 2.5% to 4%. Sequenced: blood. Receptors were obtained from a woman between 40 and 50 years old with Graves' ophthalmopathy.

The genes are TRBV12-3 or TRBV12-4 and TRBJ1-1; D remains unclear. The CDR3 sequence is 15 residues long. Trimming took 3 bases from V and 5 from J, leaving 16 bases between them. CDR3 nucleotides: TGTGCCAGCAGTTTCGGTGGGAGTACGGGGACTGAAGCTTTCTTT. Protein product: CASSFGGSTGTEAFF.

The V gene is TRBV29-1, the J gene TRBJ2-6, with 11 bases fitting TRBD1. Germline assignment: CDR1 SQVTM and CDR2 ANQGSEA. This CDR3 has 16 residues. Trimming removed 8 bases from V and 4 bases from J; junction bases left unmatched: 10. The chain's CDR3 is CSTWDRGVEGANVLTF. DNA of the CDR3: TGCAGCACCTGGGACAGGGGGGTGGAAGGGGCCAACGTCCTGACTTTC.

This clonotype was recorded once. CDR3 protein: CATSKRTGVSQETQYF. The CDR3 DNA sequence: TGTGCCACCAGCAAGCGGACAGGGGTTTCCCAAGAGACCCAGTACTTC. The rearrangement links TRBV15 to TRBJ2-5, with TRBD1 matching over 9 bases. The CDR3 consists of 16 residues. From germline, CDR1 is LNHNV and CDR2 YYDKDF (reference sequence). The V and J ends lost 4 bases and 1 base, in that order; junction bases with no gene match: 7.

V is TRBV12-3 or TRBV12-4 and J is TRBJ1-4; maybe TRBD1 (6 bases). Trimming stripped 3 bases from V and 6 bases from J, with 8 bases between. The CDR3 loop spans 13 amino acids. The CDR3 DNA follows: TGTGCCAGCAGTTTGTCAGGGGATGAAAAACTGTTTTTT. Its translation is CASSLSGDEKLFF.

V is TRBV2 and J is TRBJ2-7; 11 bases are a match to TRBD2. CDR3 length equals 17 residues. Trimming cost V 3 bases and J 4 bases; bases outside gene matches: 11. The germline V gene has CDR1 SNHLY and CDR2 FYNNEI. CDR3 nucleotide sequence: TGTGCCAGCAGTGACCGCCCCCGACTAGCGGGAATATACGAGCAGTACTTC. Amino acids: CASSDRPRLAGIYEQYF.

This clonotype has more than one count but fewer than ten. The rearrangement links TRBV6-1 to TRBJ2-7; 7 positions agree with TRBD1. V shed 1 base and J 4 bases; nucleotides not matched to a gene: 4. CDR1 is MNHNS, CDR2 SASEGT, per germline. The CDR3 spans 14 residues. The CDR3 loop reads CASSEVGTVYEQYF. The CDR3 DNA is TGTGCCAGCAGTGAAGTAGGGACAGTTTACGAGCAGTACTTC.

The gene calls are TRBV15 and TRBJ2-1, with 11 positions matching TRBD2. CDR1 and CDR2 from the germline V gene are LNHNV and YYDKDF (reference sequence). The CDR3 sequence is 19 residues long. V was clipped by 1 base and J by 8 bases; unmatched bases: 16. The CDR3 nucleotides are TGTGCCACCAGCAGAGTTGGACAGGGGTCGACTAGCGGGATGGATGAGCAGTTCTTC. Protein product: CATSRVGQGSTSGMDEQFF.

The sample holds a few counts of this clonotype. V usage is TRBV5-1 and J usage is TRBJ1-1; D remains ambiguous. The germline V gene has CDR1 SGHRS and CDR2 YFSETQ. Trimming left V 4 bases short and J 0 bases short, with 19 bases between. The CDR3 consists of 17 residues. The CDR3 nucleotides read TGCGCCAGCAGCCCCGAAACAATTCGCCAGGTGAACACTGAAGCTTTCTTT. Translated, it gives CASSPETIRQVNTEAFF.

Many counts were recorded for this clonotype. The V call is TRBV20-1, the J call TRBJ1-1; D is uncertain. CDR1 is DFQATT, CDR2 SNEGSKA, per germline (reference sequence). The length of the CDR3 is 12 residues. V gave up 1 base and J gave up 1 base, with 4 bases separating them. The CDR3 reads CSARAGNTEAFF. The CDR3, as DNA: TGCAGTGCTAGAGCCGGGAACACTGAAGCTTTCTTT.

This clonotype was detected only a few times. The V call is TRBV10-3, the J call TRBJ2-3; D is ambiguous. The V end lost 2 bases, the J end lost 3 bases, and 12 bases lay between the germline ends. The CDR3 loop spans 15 amino acids. Per the germline V gene, CDR1 is ENHRY and CDR2 is SYGVKD. CDR3: CAISEGSSRTDTQYF. In DNA form, the CDR3 reads TGTGCCATCAGTGAGGGGTCCTCTCGGACAGATACGCAGTATTTT.

There are many counts of this clonotype. This rearrangement joins TRBV5-5 to TRBJ2-5; D remains ambiguous. With 4 bases removed from V and 1 base from J, the gap between germline ends came to 11 bases. Germline V lookup: CDR1 SGHKS, CDR2 YYEKEE (reference sequence). This CDR3 is 14 amino acids long. The chain's CDR3 is CASSNRPGQETQYF. DNA for the CDR3: TGTGCCAGCAGCAATAGACCCGGCCAAGAGACCCAGTACTTC.

This clonotype was counted at least ten times. This chain links TRBV30 with TRBJ2-3; possible D gene TRBD2, 6 bases. Deletions cut 0 bases from V and 2 bases from J, with 12 bases between. The germline CDR1 and CDR2 sequences are GTSNPN and SVGIG (reference sequence). The CDR3 runs to 15 residues. In DNA form, the CDR3 reads TGTGCCTGGAGTGTAGGTAGCGGACTCACAGATACGCAGTATTTT. Encoded protein: CAWSVGSGLTDTQYF.

This clonotype was seen a few times. The chain recombines TRBV14 with TRBJ2-7, with D unresolved. Deletions cut 2 bases from V and 2 bases from J, with 16 bases between. This CDR3 has 16 residues. Looked up from germline, CDR1 is SGHDN and CDR2 is FVKESK. The CDR3, as DNA: TGTGCCAGCAGCCAACCAGACTCCCACTCTCCCTACGAGCAGTACTTC. Its translation: CASSQPDSHSPYEQYF.

The table lists this clonotype with many counts. The chain carries TRBV7-3 and TRBJ2-1; 8 bases agree with TRBD1. Germline V gives CDR1 SGHTA, CDR2 FQGTGA. With 1 base clipped from V and 6 bases from J, the junction kept 5 bases outside the gene matches. CDR3 size: 15 residues. CDR3 residues: CASSLMAGGINEQFF. The CDR3 DNA is TGTGCCAGCAGCTTAATGGCAGGGGGCATCAATGAGCAGTTCTTC.

The chain carries TRBV29-1 and TRBJ2-1; TRBD2 agrees at 7 bases. The germline CDR1 and CDR2 sequences are SQVTM and ANQGSEA. The V and J ends lost 4 bases and 5 bases, in that order; junction bases with no gene match: 11. The CDR3 length is 15 residues. In DNA form, the CDR3 reads TGCAGCGTTGTAGGTGGGAGGGCTATAAACAATGAGCAGTTCTTC. Amino acid sequence: CSVVGGRAINNEQFF.

The V and J genes are TRBV28 and TRBJ2-5; D is perhaps TRBD2 (6 bases). V gave up 2 bases and J gave up 5 bases, with 9 bases separating them. Germline CDR1 MDHEN, CDR2 SYDVKM. This CDR3 spans 13 amino acids. Here the CDR3 reads CASSLSGRETQYF. In DNA form, the CDR3 reads TGTGCCAGCAGTTTAAGCGGGCGGGAGACCCAGTACTTC.

This chain uses TRBV6-1 with TRBJ2-2, with D uncertain. This CDR3 has 18 amino acids. V was trimmed by 0 bases and J by 2 bases, leaving 16 bases between them. The germline V gene encodes CDR1 MNHNS and CDR2 SASEGT. The CDR3 DNA follows: TGTGCCAGCAGTGAAGCGCTAGGAGACCCCCGAAACACCGGGGAGCTGTTTTTT. Translating it yields CASSEALGDPRNTGELFF.